The 7 T cell receptor beta chains reported below all come from one sample, sequenced in a study of blood T cells in healthy people across ages (dated by TCRdb to about 2015). The library was prepared using 5' RACE. Sequencing instrument: Illumina HiSeq 2500. A second PCR of roughly 6 to 11 cycles was run with a J-beta primer mix and a sample-barcoded 5' primer. The public reads were run again by TCRdb, first through fastp at Q25 and then through MiXCR, and only productive beta chains were kept. Each entry merges the rows of one CDR3 protein and shows their most common DNA and genes. Within this sample are about 1,400,000 distinct CDR3 sequences, with around 39% of them counted one time only. 7.9% of the sample comes from the top ten. Input material: blood. All receptors derive from a woman under 30 in good health.

In nucleotides, the CDR3 is TGCAGTGCTAGAGATGGGCAGGTCGTATACTCACCCCTCCACTTT. This sequence encodes CSARDGQVVYSPLHF. This chain connects TRBV20-1 to TRBJ1-6; D is ambiguous. The germline V gene has CDR1 DFQATT and CDR2 SNEGSKA (reference sequence). The V and J ends lost 0 bases and 10 bases respectively, with 16 bases between them. The CDR3 loop spans 15 amino acids.

The gene calls are TRBV4-1 and TRBJ2-7; no reliable D call. V was cut by 0 bases and J by 6 bases, with 6 bases left in between. The CDR3 loop spans 12 amino acids. CDR1 MGHRA and CDR2 YSYEKL come from the germline V gene. DNA of the CDR3: TGCGCCAGCAGCCAAGATAGGGCCGAGCAGTACTTC. Translation gives CASSQDRAEQYF.

This chain connects TRBV5-1 to TRBJ1-1, with D possibly matching TRBD1 (6 bases). The V gene's germline CDR1 is SGHRS and CDR2 YFSETQ. This CDR3 spans 14 amino acids. Trimming cost V 4 bases and J 4 bases, with 14 bases left between them. CDR3: CASSASGASTEAFF. The CDR3 nucleotides are TGCGCCAGCAGCGCCTCAGGGGCGTCCACTGAAGCTTTCTTT.

This clonotype was counted a few times. The genes are TRBV29-1 and TRBJ2-7; weak D call: TRBD2 (6 bases). V gave up 4 bases and J gave up 3 bases, with 10 bases separating them. This CDR3 comprises 12 residues. Per germline, CDR1 SQVTM and CDR2 ANQGSEA. CDR3 protein: CSVGEVVYEQYF. In DNA, the CDR3 is TGCAGCGTTGGGGAGGTCGTCTACGAGCAGTACTTC.

V and J are TRBV6-6 and TRBJ2-1, with D possibly called TRBD1 or TRBD2 (6 bases each). From germline, CDR1 is MNHNY and CDR2 SVGAGI (reference sequence). V was shortened by 5 bases and J by 2 bases, with 16 bases between the two germline ends. The CDR3 spans 16 residues. The CDR3 DNA reads as TGTGCCAGCAGTAGGGGGATAGCGGTGACCTACAATGAGCAGTTCTTC. Protein: CASSRGIAVTYNEQFF.

As concerns this clonotype: An end of the junction does not agree with germline; a read error may underlie this. V usage is TRBV4-1 and J usage is TRBJ2-7; D unclear. Germline V lookup: CDR1 MGHRA, CDR2 YSYEKL. The CDR3 contains 13 residues. This CDR3 is CASRQDWAYEQYF. CDR3 bases: TGCGCCAGCAGACAAGACTGGGCTTACGAGCAGTACTTC.

This clonotype has just a few counts. A much larger clonotype is one base distant, so this may be a read error. The V and J genes are TRBV11-2 and TRBJ2-7; D tentatively reads TRBD1 or TRBD2 (5 bases each). V was pared by 0 bases and J by 7 bases, with 13 bases between. The germline gives CDR1 SGHAT, CDR2 FQNNGV. The CDR3 is made up of 14 amino acids. This CDR3 reads CASSLEGVSDEQYF. Here the CDR3 DNA reads TGTGCCAGCAGCTTAGAGGGGGTGTCGGATGAGCAGTACTTC.